The present T cell receptor (beta chain) was sequenced within a study of T-cell memory formation after mild COVID-19. Broader study findings: Later expanders leaned toward CD4+, whereas clones contracting from day 15 to 85 were balanced CD4/CD8.

This clonotype showed up just a few times. Antigen: not known. V was trimmed by 5 bases and J by 6 bases, leaving 8 bases between them. Germline V lookup: CDR1 MDHEN, CDR2 SYDVKM. The length of the CDR3 is 11 residues. TCRdb ran MiXCR on the 5' RACE reads and lists one entry per CDR3 protein. This sample has approximately 500,000 distinct CDR3 sequences, with around a quarter found just once. This receptor was identified in an adult woman who had mild COVID-19 (a few samples of this study predate the infection). Cell type and time point are not known. The chain uses TRBV28 and TRBJ2-7; no clear D gene. The specimen sequenced was PBMCs or a T cell subset sorted from them (not recorded which). The CDR3 DNA reads as TGTGCCAGCAGTACCCTGGGCGAGCAGTACTTC. Its protein product is CASSTLGEQYF.